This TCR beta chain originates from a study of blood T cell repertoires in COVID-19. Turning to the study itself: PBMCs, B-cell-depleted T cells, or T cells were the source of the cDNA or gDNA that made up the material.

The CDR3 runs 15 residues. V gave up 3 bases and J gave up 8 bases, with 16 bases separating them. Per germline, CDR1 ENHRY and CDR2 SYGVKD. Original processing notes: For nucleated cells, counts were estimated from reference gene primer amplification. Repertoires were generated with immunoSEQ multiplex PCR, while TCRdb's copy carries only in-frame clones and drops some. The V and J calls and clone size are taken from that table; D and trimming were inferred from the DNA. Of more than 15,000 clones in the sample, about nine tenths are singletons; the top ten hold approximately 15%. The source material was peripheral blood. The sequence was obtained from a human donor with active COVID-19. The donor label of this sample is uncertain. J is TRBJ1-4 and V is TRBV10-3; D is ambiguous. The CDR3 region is CAISDPGSEMEKLFF. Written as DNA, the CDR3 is TGTGCCATCAGTGACCCGGGGTCGGAAATGGAAAAACTGTTTTTT.